The 11 T cell receptor beta chains given below trace back to one sample, sequenced in a study of blood T cell repertoires in COVID-19. The method was immunoSEQ multiplex PCR; TCRdb's version includes in-frame clones alone and lacks a portion of them. Among about 150,000 clones listed, around three quarters were seen once. Source material: PBMCs or T cells enriched from blood (not recorded which). The receptor source for this set is a woman in her 70s in a cohort exposed to, infected with or recovered from COVID-19 (not recorded which).

The chain combines TRBV7-2 with TRBJ1-4; D is ambiguous. V dropped 5 bases and J dropped 6 bases, with 19 bases sitting between them. Per the germline V gene, CDR1 is SGHTA and CDR2 is FQGNSA. This CDR3 comprises 16 residues. The CDR3 loop is CASSATSRVGDEKLFF. CDR3 coding DNA: TGTGCCAGCAGCGCCACCTCCCGGGTCGGAGATGAAAAACTGTTTTTT.

The J gene is TRBJ2-1, the V gene TRBV5-4; possibly TRBD2 for D (5 bases). CDR3 length: 15 amino acids. V was clipped by 2 bases and J by 0 bases, with 9 bases between them. CDR1 is SGHNT and CDR2 is YYREEE in the germline V gene (reference sequence). CDR3 sequence: CASSLIGSSYNEQFF. CDR3 in DNA: TGTGCCAGCAGCTTAATAGGGAGCTCCTACAATGAGCAGTTCTTC.

Comment on this clone: This specimen includes other DNA sequences encoding the same CDR3. V gene TRBV7-2 combines with J gene TRBJ1-1, with 7 bases aligning to TRBD1. In germline, CDR1 is SGHTA, CDR2 FQGNSA. V trimming: 4 bases; J trimming: 5 bases; junction bases outside the gene matches: 4. CDR3 length: 13 amino acids. CDR3 sequence reads: CASSSGRGTEAFF. The CDR3 region has the DNA TGTGCCAGCAGCTCTGGCAGGGGGACTGAAGCTTTCTTT.

The CDR3 loop reads CASSFRDYGYTF. In DNA, the CDR3 is TGTGCCAGCAGTTTTCGAGACTATGGCTACACCTTC. This chain uses TRBV12-3 or TRBV12-4 with TRBJ1-2; D gene ambiguous. The CDR3 has 12 amino acids. The ends were cut back, 3 bases at V and 3 bases at J, with 5 bases in the middle.

The CDR3 loop is CASSRGPFNSPLHF. The DNA of the CDR3 is TGTGCCAGCAGCAGGGGTCCCTTCAATTCACCCCTCCACTTT. This chain uses TRBV28 with TRBJ1-6, with D perhaps TRBD1 (6 bases). Germline CDR1 MDHEN, CDR2 SYDVKM. The CDR3 consists of 14 residues. V lost 6 bases and J lost 7, with 13 bases in between.

The V gene is TRBV18, the J gene TRBJ2-5; TRBD2 might be the D (6 bases). CDR3 length: 14 amino acids. CDR1 and CDR2 from the germline V gene are KGHSH and LQKENI. Trimming pared 3 bases from V and 5 bases from J, leaving 13 bases between. In nucleotides, the CDR3 is TGTGCCAGCTCACCGAATGGGGGGATGGAGACCCAGTACTTC. Amino acids: CASSPNGGMETQYF.

The chain combines TRBV19 with TRBJ1-2; 7 nucleotides align to TRBD1. The ends lost 6 bases at V and 4 bases at J; junction bases unmatched: 11. This CDR3 has 15 residues. From germline, CDR1 is LNHDA and CDR2 SQIVND (reference sequence). This chain's CDR3 is CASRHRGPTGYGYTF. The CDR3 coding sequence is TGTGCCAGTAGGCACAGGGGCCCCACCGGCTATGGCTACACCTTC.

The rearrangement uses TRBV5-4 and TRBJ2-1; the match to TRBD2 covers 10 bases. From germline, CDR1 is SGHNT and CDR2 YYREEE (reference sequence). This CDR3 is 14 amino acids long. Losses at the gene ends were 1 base for V and 9 bases for J; bases not matched to a gene: 4. The CDR3, as DNA: TGTGCCAGCAGCTTGCGGACTAGCGGAGCTGAGCAGTTCTTC. It is translated as CASSLRTSGAEQFF.

The chain carries TRBV3-1 (or the pseudogene TRBV3-2) and TRBJ2-2, with TRBD1 as a possible D gene (6 bases). The V end lost 1 base, the J end lost 6 bases, and 12 bases lay between the germline ends. The CDR3 contains 15 residues. Germline V gene data show CDR1 as LGHDT and CDR2 as YNNKEL (reference sequence). For the CDR3, the DNA is TGTGCCAGCAGCCAAGGTCAGACAGGATCCGGGGAGCTGTTTTTT. Translated: CASSQGQTGSGELFF.

The gene calls are TRBV7-9 and TRBJ2-3; TRBD2 might be the D (6 bases). Trimming cost V 7 bases and J 7 bases, with 15 bases left between them. CDR3 length: 13 residues. Germline CDR1 and CDR2: SEHNR and FQNEAQ (reference sequence). The CDR3 here is CASNPKGLNTQYF. The CDR3 DNA follows: TGTGCCAGCAACCCGAAGGGACTTAATACGCAGTATTTT.

This sequence joins TRBV10-2 and TRBJ2-5; TRBD2 matches at 7 bases. The length of the CDR3 is 15 residues. V shed 7 bases, J shed 5 bases, and the junction held 13 bases outside the gene matches. Per germline, CDR1 WSHSY and CDR2 SAAADI. Written as DNA, the CDR3 is TGCGCCAGCATTATGGACGGGACTACGGGGGAGACCCAGTACTTC. Amino acids: CASIMDGTTGETQYF.